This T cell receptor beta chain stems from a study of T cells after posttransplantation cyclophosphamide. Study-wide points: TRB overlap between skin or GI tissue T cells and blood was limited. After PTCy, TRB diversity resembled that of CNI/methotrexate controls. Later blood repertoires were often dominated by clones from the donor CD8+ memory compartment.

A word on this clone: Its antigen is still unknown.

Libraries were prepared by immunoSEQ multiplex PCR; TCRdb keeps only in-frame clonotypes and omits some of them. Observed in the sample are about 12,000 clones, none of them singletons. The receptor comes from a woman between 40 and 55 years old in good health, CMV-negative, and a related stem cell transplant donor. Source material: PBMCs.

CDR3 protein: CASSESGRGHVSPLHF. In DNA form, the CDR3 reads TGTGCCAGCAGTGAATCCGGCAGGGGGCATGTTTCACCCCTCCACTTT. This sequence joins TRBV25-1 and TRBJ1-6; 8 positions match TRBD1. The CDR3 runs 16 residues. Germline V lookup: CDR1 MGHDK, CDR2 SYGVNS. Trimming cost V 1 base and J 9 bases; bases outside gene matches: 8.